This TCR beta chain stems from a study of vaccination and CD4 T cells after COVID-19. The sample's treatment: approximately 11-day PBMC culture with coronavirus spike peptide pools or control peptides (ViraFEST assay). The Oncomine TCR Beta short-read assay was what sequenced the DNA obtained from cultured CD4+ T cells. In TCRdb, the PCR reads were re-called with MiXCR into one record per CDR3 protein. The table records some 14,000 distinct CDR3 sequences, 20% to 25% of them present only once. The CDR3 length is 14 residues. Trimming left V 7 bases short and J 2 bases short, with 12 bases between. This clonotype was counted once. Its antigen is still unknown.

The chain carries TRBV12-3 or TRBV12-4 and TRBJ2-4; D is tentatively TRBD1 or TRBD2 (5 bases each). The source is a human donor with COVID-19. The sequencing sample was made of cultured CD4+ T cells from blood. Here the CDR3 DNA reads TGTGCCAGCACCCCGGGACGTTCCAAAAACATTCAGTACTTC. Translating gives CASTPGRSKNIQYF.